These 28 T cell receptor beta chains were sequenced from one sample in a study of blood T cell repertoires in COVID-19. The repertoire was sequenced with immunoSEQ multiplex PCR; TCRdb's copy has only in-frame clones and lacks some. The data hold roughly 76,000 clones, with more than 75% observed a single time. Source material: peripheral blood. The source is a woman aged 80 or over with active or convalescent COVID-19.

CDR3 in DNA: TGTGCCAGCAGTTCCCCCGGGACAAGGAACACTGAAGCTTTCTTT. Its translation: CASSSPGTRNTEAFF. This chain connects TRBV28 to TRBJ1-1; perhaps TRBD1 as D (6 bases). Germline CDR1 reads MDHEN; CDR2 reads SYDVKM. The CDR3 contains 15 residues. Trimming cost V 4 bases and J 1 base, with 13 bases left between them.

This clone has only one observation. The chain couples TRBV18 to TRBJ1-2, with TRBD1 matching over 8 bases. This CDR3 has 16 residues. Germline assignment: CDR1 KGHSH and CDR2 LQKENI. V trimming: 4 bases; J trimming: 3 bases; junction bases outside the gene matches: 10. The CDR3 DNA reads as TGTGCCAGCTCACTTCAGGGGGCGCCAGGCGACTATGGCTACACCTTC. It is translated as CASSLQGAPGDYGYTF. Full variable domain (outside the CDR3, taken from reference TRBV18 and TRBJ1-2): NAGVMQNPRHLVRRRGQEARLRCSPMKGHSHVYWYRQLPEEGLKFMVYLQKENIIDESGMPKERFSAEFPKEGPSILRIQQVVRGDSAAYFCASSLQGAPGDYGYTFGSGTRLTVV.

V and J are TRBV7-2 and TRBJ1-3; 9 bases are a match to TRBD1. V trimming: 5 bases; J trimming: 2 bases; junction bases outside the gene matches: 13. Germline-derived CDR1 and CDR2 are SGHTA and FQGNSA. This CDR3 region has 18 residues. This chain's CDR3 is CASSPNYRGRITGNTIYF. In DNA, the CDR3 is TGTGCCAGCAGCCCGAACTACAGGGGGCGGATAACTGGAAACACCATATATTTT.

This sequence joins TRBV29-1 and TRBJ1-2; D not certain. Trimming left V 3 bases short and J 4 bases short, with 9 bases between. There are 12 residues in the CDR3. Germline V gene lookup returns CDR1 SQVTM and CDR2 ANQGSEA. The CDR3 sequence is CSVEEALYGYTF. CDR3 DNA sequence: TGCAGCGTTGAGGAGGCTCTCTATGGCTACACCTTC.

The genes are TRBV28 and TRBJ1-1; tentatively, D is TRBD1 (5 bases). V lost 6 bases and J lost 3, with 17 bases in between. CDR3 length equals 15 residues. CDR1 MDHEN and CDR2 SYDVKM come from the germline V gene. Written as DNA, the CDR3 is TGTGCCAGCAGGGTGGGTCAGGGAATATACACTGAAGCTTTCTTT. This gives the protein CASRVGQGIYTEAFF.

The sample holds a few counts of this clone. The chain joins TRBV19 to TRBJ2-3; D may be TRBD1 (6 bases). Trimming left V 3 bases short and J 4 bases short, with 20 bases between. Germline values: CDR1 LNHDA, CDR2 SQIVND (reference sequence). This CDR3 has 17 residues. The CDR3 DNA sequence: TGTGCCAGTAGTATTGCCGGGACATACTTAAGAGCAGATACGCAGTATTTT. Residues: CASSIAGTYLRADTQYF. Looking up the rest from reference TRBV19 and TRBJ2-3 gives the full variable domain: DGGITQSPKYLFRKEGQNVTLSCEQNLNHDAMYWYRQDPGQGLRLIYYSQIVNDFQKGDIAEGYSVSREKKESFPLTVTSAQKNPTAFYLCASSIAGTYLRADTQYFGPGTRLTVL.

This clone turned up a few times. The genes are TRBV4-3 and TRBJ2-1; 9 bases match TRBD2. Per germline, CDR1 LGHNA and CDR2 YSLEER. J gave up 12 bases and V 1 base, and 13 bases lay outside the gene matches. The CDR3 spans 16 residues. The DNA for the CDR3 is TGCGCCAGCAGCCAAGTTATGTCTAGCGGGACCACTGTGCAGTTCTTC. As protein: CASSQVMSSGTTVQFF.

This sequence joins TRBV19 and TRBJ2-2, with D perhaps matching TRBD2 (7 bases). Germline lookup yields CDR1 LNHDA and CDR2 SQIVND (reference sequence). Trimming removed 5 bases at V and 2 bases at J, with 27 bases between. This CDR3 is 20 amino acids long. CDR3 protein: CASSLSPPPFGGPNTGELFF. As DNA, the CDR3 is TGTGCCAGTAGTCTCTCCCCCCCTCCGTTCGGGGGGCCCAACACCGGGGAGCTGTTTTTT.

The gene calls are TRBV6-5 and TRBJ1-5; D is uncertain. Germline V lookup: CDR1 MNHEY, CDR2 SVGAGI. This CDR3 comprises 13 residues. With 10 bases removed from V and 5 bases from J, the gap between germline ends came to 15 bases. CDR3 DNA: TGTGCCACCTCGCCGAACACCCATCAGCCCCAGCATTTT. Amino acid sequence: CATSPNTHQPQHF.

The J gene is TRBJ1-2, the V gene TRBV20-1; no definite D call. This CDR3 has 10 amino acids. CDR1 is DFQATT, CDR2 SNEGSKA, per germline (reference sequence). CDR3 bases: TGCAGCGCTCTCAGGAATGGCTACACCTTC. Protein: CSALRNGYTF.

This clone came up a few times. CDR3 residues: CASSLDRRGSGDGELFF. CDR3 DNA sequence: TGTGCCAGCAGCTTAGATCGGCGGGGCTCGGGTGACGGGGAGCTGTTTTTT. V usage is TRBV7-9 and J usage is TRBJ2-2, with D possibly matching TRBD2 (6 bases). Trimming removed 1 base at V and 7 bases at J, with 19 bases between. The germline gives CDR1 SEHNR, CDR2 FQNEAQ (reference sequence). The CDR3 extends over 17 amino acids.

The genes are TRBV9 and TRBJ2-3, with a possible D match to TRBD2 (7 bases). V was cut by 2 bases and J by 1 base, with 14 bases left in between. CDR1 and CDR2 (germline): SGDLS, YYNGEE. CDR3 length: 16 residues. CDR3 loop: CASSVFGGAGTDTQYF. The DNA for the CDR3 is TGTGCCAGCAGCGTCTTTGGGGGGGCAGGCACAGATACGCAGTATTTT.

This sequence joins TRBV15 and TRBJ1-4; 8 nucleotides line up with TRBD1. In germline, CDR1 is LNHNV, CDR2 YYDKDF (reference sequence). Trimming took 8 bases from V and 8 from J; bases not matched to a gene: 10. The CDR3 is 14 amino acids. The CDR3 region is CATGRDRLGEKLFF. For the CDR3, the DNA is TGTGCCACCGGACGGGACAGGTTGGGGGAAAAACTGTTTTTT.

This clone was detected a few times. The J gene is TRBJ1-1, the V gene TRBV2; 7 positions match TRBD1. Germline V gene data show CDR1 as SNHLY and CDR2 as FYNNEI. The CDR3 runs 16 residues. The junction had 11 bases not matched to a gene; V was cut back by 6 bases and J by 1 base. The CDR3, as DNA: TGTGCCAGCAGGGAGAGACAGGGAAGGGGGAACACTGAAGCTTTCTTT. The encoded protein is CASRERQGRGNTEAFF.

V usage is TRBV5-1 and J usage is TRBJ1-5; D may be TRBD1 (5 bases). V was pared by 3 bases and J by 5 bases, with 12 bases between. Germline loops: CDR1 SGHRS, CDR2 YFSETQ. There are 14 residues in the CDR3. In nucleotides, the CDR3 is TGCGCCAGCAGCTGGGGGGGTGGCGATCAGCCCCAGCATTTT. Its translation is CASSWGGGDQPQHF.

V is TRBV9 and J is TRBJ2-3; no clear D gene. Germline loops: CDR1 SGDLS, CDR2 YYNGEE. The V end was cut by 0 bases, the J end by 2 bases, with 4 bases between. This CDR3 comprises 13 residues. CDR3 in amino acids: CASSVGATDTQYF. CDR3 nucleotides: TGTGCCAGCAGCGTAGGGGCCACAGATACGCAGTATTTT.

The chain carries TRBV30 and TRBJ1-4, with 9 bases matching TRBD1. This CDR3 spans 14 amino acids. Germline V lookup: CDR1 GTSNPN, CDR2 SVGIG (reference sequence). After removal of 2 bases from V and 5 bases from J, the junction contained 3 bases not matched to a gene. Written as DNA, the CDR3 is TGTGCCTGGAGTCCGGACAGGGGAAATGAAAAACTGTTTTTT. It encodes CAWSPDRGNEKLFF.

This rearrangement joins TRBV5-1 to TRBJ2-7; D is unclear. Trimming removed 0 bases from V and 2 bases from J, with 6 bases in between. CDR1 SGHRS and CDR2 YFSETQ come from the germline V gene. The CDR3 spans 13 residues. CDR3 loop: CASSLGGPYEQYF. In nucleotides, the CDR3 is TGCGCCAGCAGCTTGGGAGGTCCCTACGAGCAGTACTTC.

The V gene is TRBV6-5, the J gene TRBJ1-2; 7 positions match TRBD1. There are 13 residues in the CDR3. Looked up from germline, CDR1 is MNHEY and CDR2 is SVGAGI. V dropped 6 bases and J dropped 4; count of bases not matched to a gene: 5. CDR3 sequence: CASRDRDPYGYTF. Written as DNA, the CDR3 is TGTGCCAGCAGAGACAGGGACCCCTATGGCTACACCTTC.

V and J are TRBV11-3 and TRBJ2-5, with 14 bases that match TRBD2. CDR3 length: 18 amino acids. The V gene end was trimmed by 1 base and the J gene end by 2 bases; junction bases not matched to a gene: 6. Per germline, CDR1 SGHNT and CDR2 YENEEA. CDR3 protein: CASSLGGLAGGNQETQYF. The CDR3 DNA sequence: TGTGCCAGCAGCTTAGGAGGACTAGCGGGGGGCAATCAAGAGACCCAGTACTTC.

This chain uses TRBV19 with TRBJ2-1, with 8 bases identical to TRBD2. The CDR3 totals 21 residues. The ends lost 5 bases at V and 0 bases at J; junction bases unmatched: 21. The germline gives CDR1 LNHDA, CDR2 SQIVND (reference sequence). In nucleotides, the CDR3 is TGTGCCAGTAGTTATTTCCACCGTGGCGGCGGGGGGACGAGCTCCTACAATGAGCAGTTCTTC. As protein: CASSYFHRGGGGTSSYNEQFF.

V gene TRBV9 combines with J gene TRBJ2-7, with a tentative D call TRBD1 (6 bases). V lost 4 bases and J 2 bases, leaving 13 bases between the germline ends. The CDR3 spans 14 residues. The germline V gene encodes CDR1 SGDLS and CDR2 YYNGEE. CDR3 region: CASSPRQAAYEQYF. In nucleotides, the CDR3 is TGTGCCAGCAGCCCCCGACAGGCAGCCTACGAGCAGTACTTC.

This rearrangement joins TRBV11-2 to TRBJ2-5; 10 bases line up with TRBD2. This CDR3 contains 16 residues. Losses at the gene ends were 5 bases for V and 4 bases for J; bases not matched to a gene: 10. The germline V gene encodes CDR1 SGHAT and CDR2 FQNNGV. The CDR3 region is CASSLRERGGPETQYF. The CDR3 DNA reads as TGTGCCAGCAGCCTCAGGGAGCGGGGGGGCCCAGAGACCCAGTACTTC. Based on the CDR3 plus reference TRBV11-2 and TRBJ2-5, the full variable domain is EAGVAQSPRYKIIEKRQSVAFWCNPISGHATLYWYQQILGQGPKLLIQFQNNGVVDDSQLPKDRFSAERLKGVDSTLKIQPAKLEDSAVYLCASSLRERGGPETQYFGPGTRLLVL.

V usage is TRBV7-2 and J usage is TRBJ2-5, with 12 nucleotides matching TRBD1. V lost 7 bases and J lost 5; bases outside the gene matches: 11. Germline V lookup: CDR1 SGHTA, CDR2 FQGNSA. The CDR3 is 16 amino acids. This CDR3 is CASTSLGTGGHETQYF. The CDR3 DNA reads TGTGCCAGCACATCCCTGGGGACAGGGGGCCATGAGACCCAGTACTTC. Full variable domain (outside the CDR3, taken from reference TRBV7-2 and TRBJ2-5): GAGVSQSPSNKVTEKGKDVELRCDPISGHTALYWYRQSLGQGLEFLIYFQGNSAPDKSGLPSDRFSAERTGGSVSTLTIQRTQQEDSAVYLCASTSLGTGGHETQYFGPGTRLLVL.

As DNA, the CDR3 is TGTGCCAGCAGCTCCTCCGGGACAGAGAACACTGAAGCTTTCTTT. It yields the protein CASSSSGTENTEAFF. The chain couples TRBV11-2 to TRBJ1-1, with TRBD1 identical over 7 bases. This CDR3 comprises 15 residues. CDR1 SGHAT and CDR2 FQNNGV come from the germline V gene. Germline trimming cut 4 bases from V and 1 base from J; bases unmatched to any gene: 6.

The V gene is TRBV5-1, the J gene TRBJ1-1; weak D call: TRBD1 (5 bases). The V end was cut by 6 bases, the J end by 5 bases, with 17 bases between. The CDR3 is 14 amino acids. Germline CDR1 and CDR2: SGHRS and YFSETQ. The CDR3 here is CASNVLGGGTEAFF. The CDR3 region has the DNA TGCGCCAGCAATGTTTTGGGGGGTGGGACTGAAGCTTTCTTT.

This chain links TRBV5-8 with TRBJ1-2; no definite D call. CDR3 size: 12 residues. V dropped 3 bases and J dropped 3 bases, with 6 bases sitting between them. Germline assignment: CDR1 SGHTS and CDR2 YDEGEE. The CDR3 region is CASSYRDYGYTF. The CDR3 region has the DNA TGTGCCAGCAGCTACAGAGACTATGGCTACACCTTC.

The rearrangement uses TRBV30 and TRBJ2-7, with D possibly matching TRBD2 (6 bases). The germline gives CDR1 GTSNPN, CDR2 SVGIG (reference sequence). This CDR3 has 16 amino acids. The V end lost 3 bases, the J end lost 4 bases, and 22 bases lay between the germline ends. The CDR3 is CAWSPTIAAHHYEQYF. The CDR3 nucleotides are TGTGCCTGGAGCCCCACAATAGCGGCCCATCATTACGAGCAGTACTTC.